This T cell receptor (beta chain) was identified during a study of blood T cell repertoires in COVID-19. The wider study: COVID-19 samples from acute and convalescent phases originated in the United States, Italy and Spain.

This CDR3 region has 16 residues. Per the germline V gene, CDR1 is SGHTA and CDR2 is FQGNSA. The germline V and J ends were trimmed by 2 bases and 4 bases, with 17 bases remaining between them. Sequenced by immunoSEQ multiplex PCR; TCRdb stores in-frame clones only, minus some. The sample has around 200,000 clones, about nine tenths seen once. Researchers sorted participants into cohorts using their self-reported clinical history. The gene calls are TRBV7-2 and TRBJ1-2; possibly TRBD1 for D (6 bases). The source material was PBMCs or T cells enriched from blood (not recorded which). The clonotype comes from a woman aged 40 to 55 with acute COVID-19. CDR3 loop: CASSLTMDSAFYGYTF. CDR3 sequence (DNA): TGTGCCAGCAGCTTAACGATGGACAGCGCCTTCTATGGCTACACCTTC. Using reference TRBV7-2 and TRBJ1-2 for the parts outside the CDR3, the full variable domain is GAGVSQSPSNKVTEKGKDVELRCDPISGHTALYWYRQSLGQGLEFLIYFQGNSAPDKSGLPSDRFSAERTGGSVSTLTIQRTQQEDSAVYLCASSLTMDSAFYGYTFGSGTRLTVV.